The 19 T cell receptor beta chains given below trace back to one sample, sequenced in a study of response to subunit inactivated influenza vaccine (dated by TCRdb to 2016 to 2019). The receptor library was made with RT-PCR. The data were produced on an Illumina HiSeq 2500. TCRdb handled the public reads itself, with Q25 trimming in fastp and clone calling in MiXCR, and kept productive beta chains. When rows share a CDR3 protein, they turn into one entry using the most common DNA and genes. For this sample the table gives 500,000 to 600,000 distinct CDR3 sequences, of which 10% to 15% were detected only once. The ten largest clonotypes hold about 12% of the sample. This sample's time point label indicates: approximately 45 days after influenza vaccine administration. The sequencing used PBMCs from blood, collected roughly 45 days after vaccination. The origin of the receptors is a man aged 45-60 years who received an inactivated influenza vaccine. Donor details come from another sample of the same person, matched by shared clones.

There are a few counts of this clonotype. J is TRBJ2-5 and V is TRBV5-1; the D is unclear. CDR1 and CDR2 from the germline V gene are SGHRS and YFSETQ. CDR3 length: 15 amino acids. V shed 3 bases and J shed 2 bases, with 14 bases lying between them. The CDR3 DNA reads as TGCGCCAGCAGCTCCCACGGGCGGTCTCAAGAGACCCAGTACTTC. It yields the protein CASSSHGRSQETQYF.

In this sample, this clonotype turned up many times. The chain carries TRBV7-2 and TRBJ2-7; D is perhaps TRBD1 (6 bases). Germline V gene lookup returns CDR1 SGHTA and CDR2 FQGNSA. V was clipped by 0 bases and J by 7 bases, with 16 bases between them. This CDR3 region has 15 residues. CDR3 coding DNA: TGTGCCAGCAGCTTAGCTGGGGGCGGATCCAGGGAGCAGTACTTC. Translated: CASSLAGGGSREQYF.

The DNA of the CDR3 is TGCAGTGCCCCCGACATCTCAACTAACTATGGCTACACCTTC. This sequence encodes CSAPDISTNYGYTF. This sequence joins TRBV20-1 and TRBJ1-2, with D uncertain. Germline loops: CDR1 DFQATT, CDR2 SNEGSKA (reference sequence). Trimming cost V 6 bases and J 0 bases, with 14 bases left between them. This CDR3 region has 14 residues.

This clonotype was seen a handful of times. The chain has TRBV24-1 and TRBJ2-3, with 7 bases aligning to TRBD1. CDR1 and CDR2 from the germline V gene are KGHDR and SFDVKD. The V and J ends lost 2 bases and 0 bases, in that order; junction bases with no gene match: 4. The CDR3 has 16 residues. For the CDR3, the DNA is TGTGCCACCAGTGATTCACAGGGGCATAGCACAGATACGCAGTATTTT. Translation gives CATSDSQGHSTDTQYF.

The J gene is TRBJ2-6, the V gene TRBV5-6, with D unresolved. This CDR3 contains 15 residues. Germline CDR1 and CDR2: SGHDT and YYEEEE. V was cut by 0 bases and J by 3 bases, with 7 bases left in between. The CDR3 spells CASSLVEYGANVLTF. The DNA of the CDR3 is TGTGCCAGCAGCTTGGTTGAGTATGGGGCCAACGTCCTGACTTTC.

This clonotype has just one count. The chain couples TRBV5-1 to TRBJ2-5; D is uncertain. V dropped 0 bases and J dropped 5 bases, with 14 bases sitting between them. Germline lookup yields CDR1 SGHRS and CDR2 YFSETQ. The CDR3 has 15 residues. Here the CDR3 reads CASSLDSPHLETQYF. CDR3 nucleotide sequence: TGCGCCAGCAGCTTGGACTCTCCTCACCTGGAGACCCAGTACTTC.

This sequence joins TRBV18 and TRBJ2-5, with TRBD1 matching 7 bases. J gave up 5 bases and V 5 bases, and 8 bases lay outside the gene matches. This CDR3 has 14 amino acids. Germline values: CDR1 KGHSH, CDR2 LQKENI. Written as DNA, the CDR3 is TGTGCCAGCTCATCCATACAGGGGACGGAGACCCAGTACTTC. Its protein product is CASSSIQGTETQYF.

The chain links TRBV12-3 or TRBV12-4 to TRBJ2-3; D is perhaps TRBD2 (5 bases). Trimming pared 4 bases from V and 1 base from J, leaving 18 bases between. The CDR3 totals 17 residues. The CDR3 protein is CASSSLAKVARTDTQYF. In nucleotides, the CDR3 is TGTGCCAGCAGTTCTCTCGCGAAAGTAGCGCGCACAGATACGCAGTATTTT.

This CDR3 reads CASSLTPGQLGEQYF. The CDR3 DNA is TGCGCCAGCAGCTTGACTCCGGGACAGTTGGGAGAGCAGTACTTC. The gene calls are TRBV5-1 and TRBJ2-7; 7 bases are shared with TRBD1. The trim removed 1 base at V and 7 bases at J, leaving 11 bases unmatched. CDR3 length: 15 residues. Looked up from germline, CDR1 is SGHRS and CDR2 is YFSETQ.

The V call is TRBV4-2, the J call TRBJ2-7; TRBD2 agrees at 8 bases. J lost 0 bases, V lost 0 bases, and 4 bases had no gene match. The germline gives CDR1 LGHNA, CDR2 YNFKEQ. This CDR3 comprises 16 residues. CDR3 in amino acids: CASSQDVGLGSYEQYF. The CDR3 region has the DNA TGTGCCAGCAGCCAAGATGTGGGACTAGGCTCCTACGAGCAGTACTTC.

This clonotype was picked up a small number of times. The V call is TRBV18, the J call TRBJ1-1, with a possible D match to TRBD1 (6 bases). The V gene lost 2 bases and the J gene lost 7 bases, with 8 bases spanning the gap. The CDR3 length is 12 residues. Germline V CDR1 and CDR2: KGHSH, LQKENI. The DNA of the CDR3 is TGTGCCAGCTCACCAGGACAGTTTGAAGCTTTCTTT. As protein: CASSPGQFEAFF.

This chain uses TRBV20-1 with TRBJ2-3; D perhaps matches TRBD2 (6 bases). The V end lost 8 bases, the J end lost 2 bases, and 20 bases lay between the germline ends. The CDR3 has 15 residues. CDR1 DFQATT and CDR2 SNEGSKA come from the germline V gene (reference sequence). The CDR3 DNA sequence: TGCAGTCAGCTTATCTCCCTAGCGCCCACAGATACGCAGTATTTT. This gives the protein CSQLISLAPTDTQYF.

This sequence joins TRBV11-2 and TRBJ2-3; possibly TRBD1 or TRBD2 for D (6 bases each). Trimming cost V 10 bases and J 4 bases, with 24 bases left between them. Germline V gene sequence: CDR1 SGHAT, CDR2 FQNNGV. The CDR3 totals 16 residues. The DNA for the CDR3 is TGTGCCACCGCCGAAGGAGGGGGGCTTCAGGCAGATACGCAGTATTTT. This codes for CATAEGGGLQADTQYF.

The chain employs TRBV6-2 or TRBV6-3 and TRBJ2-3; D may correspond to TRBD1 or TRBD2 (5 bases each). CDR1 and CDR2 (germline): MNHEY, SVGEGT. CDR3 length equals 18 residues. V lost 5 bases and J lost 3, with 24 bases in between. This chain's CDR3 is CASSRHTTGQGGTDTQYF. The CDR3, as DNA: TGTGCCAGCAGTCGACATACAACGGGGCAGGGTGGGACAGATACGCAGTATTTT.

The gene calls are TRBV4-3 and TRBJ2-2, with 7 bases fitting TRBD1. The CDR3 has 15 residues. Germline CDR1 LGHNA, CDR2 YSLEER. J gave up 6 bases and V 4 bases, and 8 bases lay outside the gene matches. CDR3 in DNA: TGCGCCAGCAGCCCTAGGACAGGAACACCCGGGGAGCTGTTTTTT. It codes for CASSPRTGTPGELFF.

This clonotype was detected a few times. The V call is TRBV20-1, the J call TRBJ2-1; 12 bases match TRBD2. Germline V lookup: CDR1 DFQATT, CDR2 SNEGSKA (reference sequence). The CDR3 covers 13 residues. The trim removed 6 bases at V and 8 bases at J, leaving 5 bases unmatched. The CDR3 coding sequence is TGCAGTGCCAGACTAGCGGGGGACCATGAGCAGTTCTTC. It specifies CSARLAGDHEQFF.

The chain joins TRBV7-9 to TRBJ2-2; 10 nucleotides align to TRBD1. CDR1 SEHNR and CDR2 FQNEAQ come from the germline V gene (reference sequence). Trimming cost V 2 bases and J 3 bases; bases outside gene matches: 6. The CDR3 spans 17 residues. CDR3 amino acids: CASSLIFGTGDTGELFF. In nucleotides, the CDR3 is TGTGCCAGCAGCTTAATCTTTGGGACAGGGGACACCGGGGAGCTGTTTTTT. Based on the CDR3 plus reference TRBV7-9 and TRBJ2-2, the full variable domain is DTGVSQNPRHKITKRGQNVTFRCDPISEHNRLYWYRQTLGQGPEFLTYFQNEAQLEKSRLLSDRFSAERPKGSFSTLEIQRTEQGDSAMYLCASSLIFGTGDTGELFFGEGSRLTVL.

This clonotype was counted many times. J is TRBJ1-4 and V is TRBV20-1; TRBD1 is a possible D gene (5 bases). V was shortened by 4 bases and J by 8 bases, with 17 bases between the two germline ends. The CDR3 consists of 14 residues. From germline, CDR1 is DFQATT and CDR2 SNEGSKA (reference sequence). The CDR3 reads CSATLPAEGEKLFF. Here the CDR3 DNA reads TGCAGTGCTACCTTGCCGGCGGAGGGGGAAAAACTGTTTTTT.

This clonotype appeared many times. The rearrangement links TRBV7-2 to TRBJ1-2; D gene unclear. The CDR3 contains 15 residues. CDR1 and CDR2 (germline): SGHTA, FQGNSA. V lost 1 base and J lost 0, with 9 bases in between. The DNA for the CDR3 is TGTGCCAGCAGCTTAGAGGCCATCACTAACTATGGCTACACCTTC. This encodes CASSLEAITNYGYTF. Using reference TRBV7-2 and TRBJ1-2 for the parts outside the CDR3, the full variable domain is GAGVSQSPSNKVTEKGKDVELRCDPISGHTALYWYRQSLGQGLEFLIYFQGNSAPDKSGLPSDRFSAERTGGSVSTLTIQRTQQEDSAVYLCASSLEAITNYGYTFGSGTRLTVV.